The following is a T cell receptor (beta chain) sequence with its context. Its cognate antigen is unknown. The sequenced patients had an expansion of CD8+CD57+ cells seen by flow cytometry. The record originates from a study of CD8+CD57+ T cells in acquired aplastic anemia. Study in general: Average DNA yield from sorted CD4+ and CD8+ cells was approximately 3 ug.

Study-level findings and limits: Patients and controls shared twenty-nine CD8+ CDR3 sequences, highly expressed in patients. Significant differences in CD8+ Simpson's diversity were not observed between patients and controls.

For CDR3 and TCR beta VDJ profiling, genomic DNA was the template used. TCRdb called the reads again in MiXCR, with one record for every CDR3 protein. The sample has about 250,000 distinct CDR3 sequences, approximately 45% seen once. Germline V lookup: CDR1 SGHTA, CDR2 FQGNSA. The CDR3 spans 15 residues. The J segment lost 5 bases and the V segment lost 9 bases, leaving 6 bases of the junction unmatched. Sequencing was done on a sample of sorted CD4+, CD8+, or CD8+CD57+ T cells (not recorded which) from PBMCs. The rearrangement links TRBV7-2 to TRBJ2-3; 15 bases agree with TRBD2. The origin of this receptor is a human donor with aplastic anemia. For the CDR3, the DNA is TGTGCCAGTAGTAGGACTAGCGGGGGGGGAGATACGCAGTATTTT. Translating gives CASSRTSGGGDTQYF.